The clone carrying this T cell receptor beta chain was detected ten times or more. As yet, its antigen is unknown. These data belong to a study of T cells in Graves' hyperthyroidism and ophthalmopathy. Findings and limits, study-wide: Most expanded thyroid clonotypes above 0.001 recurred in blood.

Template material for amplifying TCR beta CDR3 regions consisted of RNA transcripts. HTBI primers were used for first-round RT-PCR of the TCR CDR3. TCRdb called the multiplex PCR reads again in MiXCR, with one record for every CDR3 protein. Here the sample spans over 300,000 distinct CDR3 sequences, approximately 13% being singletons. Clinical symptoms, serum thyroxine, TRAb, thyroid ultrasound and orbital computed tomography established diagnosis. CDR3 length: 17 residues. Germline CDR1 is SGHVS and CDR2 is FQNEAQ. Trimming took 5 bases from V and 6 from J; bases not matched to a gene: 15. This sequence originates from a middle-aged woman with Graves' ophthalmopathy. V is TRBV7-8 and J is TRBJ2-3; 9 nucleotides match TRBD2. Sequencing was carried out using blood. CDR3 nucleotide sequence: TGTGCCAGCAGCCCCCGTGGACTAGCGACCATCGGGGATACGCAGTATTTT. This translates into CASSPRGLATIGDTQYF.